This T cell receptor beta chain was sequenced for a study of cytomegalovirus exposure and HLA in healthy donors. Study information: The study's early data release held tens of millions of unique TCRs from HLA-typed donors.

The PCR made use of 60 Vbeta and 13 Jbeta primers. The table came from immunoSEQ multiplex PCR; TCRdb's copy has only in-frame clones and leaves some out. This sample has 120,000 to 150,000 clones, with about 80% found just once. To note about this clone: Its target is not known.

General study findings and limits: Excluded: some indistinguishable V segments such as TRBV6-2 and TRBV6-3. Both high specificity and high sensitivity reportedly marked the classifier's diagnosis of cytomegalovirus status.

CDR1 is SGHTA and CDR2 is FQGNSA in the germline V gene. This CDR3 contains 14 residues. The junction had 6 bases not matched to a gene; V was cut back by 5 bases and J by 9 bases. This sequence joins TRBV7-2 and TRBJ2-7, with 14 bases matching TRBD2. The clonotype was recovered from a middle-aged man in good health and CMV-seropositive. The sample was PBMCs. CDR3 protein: CASSLPGLAGVQYF. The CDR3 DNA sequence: TGTGCCAGCAGCCTACCGGGACTAGCGGGAGTGCAGTACTTC.